Listed below are T cell receptor beta chains from one sample, sequenced in a study of T cells in Graves' hyperthyroidism and ophthalmopathy. TCRdb reprocessed the multiplex PCR reads via MiXCR and lists one record per CDR3 protein. The table includes around 690,000 distinct CDR3 sequences, around 21% detected once. Input material: blood. Receptors were obtained from a man under 40 with Graves' ophthalmopathy. Both conserved end residues are part of each CDR3. The D gene is left open where the match is weak. For some rows the clone size is stated as once, few or many, or as a class when expanded; others skip it.

NA	TRBJ1-1	TRBV28	few	TGTGCCAGCAGTCCCGGGGGGCCCCCTACCACTGAAGCTTTCTTT	CASSPGGPPTTEAFF
NA	TRBJ1-4	TRBV7-2	NA	TGTGCCAGCAGCTTTCCTAACAGCGGGGGGCTTGATGAAAAACTGTTTTTT	CASSFPNSGGLDEKLFF
TRBD2	TRBJ2-1	TRBV11-2	few	TGTGCCAGCAGCTCGACTCCTAGCGGGAGGGGCAATGAGCAGTTCTTC	CASSSTPSGRGNEQFF
NA	TRBJ2-7	TRBV5-1	many	TGCGCCAGCAGCTCCCGGGACGGTTGGGCCAACGAGCAGTACTTC	CASSSRDGWANEQYF
NA	TRBJ1-6	TRBV3-1	NA	TGTGCCAGCAGCCAAGAGTTAGGGGTTAATTCACCCCTCCACTTT	CASSQELGVNSPLHF
TRBD1	TRBJ2-7	TRBV3-1	NA	TGTGCCAGCAGCCGGGACAGGGTGGGCAGGAGCTACGAGCAGTACTTC	CASSRDRVGRSYEQYF
TRBD1	TRBJ2-1	TRBV6-1	few	TGTGCCAGCAGTGACTCTCCGGGACAGGGGGTCTACAATGAGCAGTTCTTC	CASSDSPGQGVYNEQFF
TRBD2	TRBJ2-1	TRBV6-5	many	TGTGCCAGCAGTTACGGGACTAGCAGCAATGAGCAGTTCTTC	CASSYGTSSNEQFF
NA	TRBJ1-6	TRBV28	few	TGTGCCAGCTTACCTGTAGGGAATTCACCCCTCCACTTT	CASLPVGNSPLHF
NA	TRBJ1-6	TRBV30	few	TGTGCCTGGAGTTTCCGACAGAATAATTCACCCCTCCACTTT	CAWSFRQNNSPLHF
TRBD2	TRBJ2-5	TRBV5-6	many	TGTGCCAGCAGCCCAAGGAAAGCGGGAGTCTGGGAGACCCAGTACTTC	CASSPRKAGVWETQYF
NA	TRBJ2-7	TRBV7-9	NA	TGTGCCAGCAGCGGAACCGGGACAAGCAGTCTCTACGAGCAGTACTTC	CASSGTGTSSLYEQYF
NA	TRBJ1-6	TRBV19	NA	TGTGCCAGTACCACCGCGAAGGGGACGAATTCACCCCTCCACTTT	CASTTAKGTNSPLHF
TRBD1	TRBJ1-1	TRBV7-9	NA	TGTGCCAGCAGCTTGAGCCCTGACAGGGCCTTCGGGGCTTTCTTT	CASSLSPDRAFGAFF
TRBD2	TRBJ2-1	TRBV11-2	few	TGTGCCAGCAGCTCTCACCACGGGAGGCCCTCCTACAATGAGCAGTTCTTC	CASSSHHGRPSYNEQFF
NA	TRBJ2-7	TRBV12-3/TRBV12-4	NA	TGTGCCAGCAGTTTAGGGGTGGGGAACTATCCTTACGAGCAGTACTTC	CASSLGVGNYPYEQYF
TRBD1	TRBJ1-5	TRBV29-1	NA	TGCAGCGTTGCCAGGGGGCTCAATCAGCCCCAGCATTTT	CSVARGLNQPQHF
TRBD2	TRBJ2-3	TRBV11-1	many	TGTGCCAGCAGCTTCTTAGCGGGAGGGCCCTCAGGGGATACGCAGTATTTT	CASSFLAGGPSGDTQYF
TRBD2	TRBJ2-1	TRBV19	NA	TGTGCCAGTAGTAGAGATTTAGCGGGAGATGAGCAGTTCTTC	CASSRDLAGDEQFF
NA	TRBJ2-1	TRBV27	NA	TGTGCCAGCAGTCTGGTTGGGGTCTACAATGAGCAGTTCTTC	CASSLVGVYNEQFF
NA	TRBJ2-1	TRBV6-1	many	TGTGCCAGCAGTTTGGCAGGGAAGGGCAATGAGCAGTTCTTC	CASSLAGKGNEQFF
TRBD2	TRBJ2-7	TRBV27	many	TGTGCCAGCAGTCCGGGACTAGGAGTCTACGAGCAGTACTTC	CASSPGLGVYEQYF
TRBD1	TRBJ1-6	TRBV7-2	few	TGTGCCAGCAGCTTGACAGGGGGCTTGGCTTCACCCCTCCACTTT	CASSLTGGLASPLHF
NA	TRBJ1-5	TRBV25-1	NA	TGTGCCAGCAGTGAATATGGCGGTGTGCCCCAGCATTTT	CASSEYGGVPQHF
TRBD1	TRBJ2-7	TRBV7-9	NA	TGTGCCAGCAGCTTAGTTTCGGGACAGGTCGCCCACGAGCAGTACTTC	CASSLVSGQVAHEQYF
TRBD1	TRBJ1-2	TRBV28	NA	TGTGCCAGCAGTTTGACAGGGTTGCGCGGCTACACCTTC	CASSLTGLRGYTF
NA	TRBJ2-1	TRBV9	NA	TGTGCCAGCAGCGTAAAAGGGAGCTCCTACAATGAGCAGTTCTTC	CASSVKGSSYNEQFF
TRBD2	TRBJ2-7	TRBV6-5	few	TGTGCCAGCAGTACTAGCGGGGGCCTTTACTACGAGCAGTACTTC	CASSTSGGLYYEQYF
NA	TRBJ1-2	TRBV6-5	NA	TGTGCCAGCAGTTACGGGACGGGTGGTAACTATGGCTACACCTTC	CASSYGTGGNYGYTF
TRBD2	TRBJ2-7	TRBV5-1	NA	TGCGCCAGCAGCTTGGCCCCGGGGGAGGGCTACGAGCAGTACTTC	CASSLAPGEGYEQYF
NA	TRBJ2-1	TRBV28	few	TGTGCCAGCAGTTTTCGGCGGGAAGGGCGGATACAGAATGAGCAGTTCTTC	CASSFRREGRIQNEQFF
TRBD2	TRBJ2-7	TRBV20-1	many	TGCAGTGCTAGAGACTCCGGGTTAGCGGGAGATGAGCAGTACTTC	CSARDSGLAGDEQYF
TRBD2	TRBJ2-1	TRBV20-1	NA	TGCAGTGCTCGAACGGGTCTTTGGACTAGCGGGAAGGAGCAGTTCTTC	CSARTGLWTSGKEQFF
TRBD1	TRBJ1-2	TRBV24-1	few	TGTGCCACCAGCGGGGACAGCCAGGGGGGGTATGGCTACACCTTC	CATSGDSQGGYGYTF
TRBD1	TRBJ2-7	TRBV9	few	TGTGCCAGCAGCGTAGAAGGGACAGGGCCCTACGAGCAGTACTTC	CASSVEGTGPYEQYF
NA	TRBJ2-7	TRBV12-3/TRBV12-4	NA	TGTGCCAGCAGGGATAGGGTGGGCTACGAGCAGTACTTC	CASRDRVGYEQYF
NA	TRBJ2-3	TRBV9	NA	TGTGCCAGCAGCGTAGAAGGAGGGGGAGGAACGAGCACAGATACGCAGTATTTT	CASSVEGGGGTSTDTQYF
NA	TRBJ2-1	TRBV19	NA	TGTGCCAGTAGTTCCGGGAGAGGCCTTTGGGAGCAGTTCTTC	CASSSGRGLWEQFF
NA	TRBJ2-5	TRBV2	many	TGTGCCAGCAGTGATTGGACCCAGTACTTC	CASSDWTQYF
NA	TRBJ2-2	TRBV12-3/TRBV12-4	once	TGTGCCAGCAGGAAGCCCCGGGACACCGGGGAGCTGTTTTTT	CASRKPRDTGELFF
NA	TRBJ1-4	TRBV4-1	once	TGCGCCAGCAGAACGCAAGCTGCAACTAATGAAAAACTGTTTTTT	CASRTQAATNEKLFF
NA	TRBJ2-3	TRBV9	few	TGTGCCAGCAGCGTAAACCCCACAGATACGCAGTATTTT	CASSVNPTDTQYF
NA	TRBJ2-5	TRBV5-5	few	TGTGCCAGCACCCCCCGGGGGCTAGGTGAGACCCAGTACTTC	CASTPRGLGETQYF
NA	TRBJ2-1	TRBV7-8	many	TGTGCCAGCAGCTTAAGCTGGATCTACAATGAGCAGTTCTTC	CASSLSWIYNEQFF
NA	TRBJ2-7	TRBV5-1	NA	TGCGCCAGCAGCTTGAGATCCGTGGGCGAAGTATCCCACGAGCAGTACTTC	CASSLRSVGEVSHEQYF
NA	TRBJ1-2	TRBV5-1	NA	TGCGCCAGCAGCTTCGGGCTTAACTATGGCTACACCTTC	CASSFGLNYGYTF
TRBD1	TRBJ1-5	TRBV15	NA	TGTGCCACCAGCAACCGGGAGGGGGCGAAGGATAGCAATCAGCCCCAGCATTTT	CATSNREGAKDSNQPQHF
TRBD2	TRBJ2-1	TRBV30	many	TGTGCCTGGAGTCCCCTAGCGGGGTACAATGAGCAGTTCTTC	CAWSPLAGYNEQFF
TRBD1	TRBJ1-5	TRBV20-1	few	TGCAGTGCTAGTATCGGGACAGGGATTTTCCGATGGCCCCAGCATTTT	CSASIGTGIFRWPQHF
NA	TRBJ2-1	TRBV14	few	TGTGCCAGCGGCCAAGATCGGGCAGTGCAGAATGAGCAGTTCTTC	CASGQDRAVQNEQFF